This T cell receptor beta chain came from a study of blood T cells in healthy people across ages. Sample-barcoded 5' priming and a J-beta primer mix drove a second PCR of roughly 6 to 12 cycles. TCRdb passed the 5' RACE reads through MiXCR, listing each CDR3 protein once. The sample yields about 780,000 distinct CDR3 sequences, more than 25% seen once. Aged roughly 6 to 95, donors were systemically healthy Caucasians from Russia. This CDR3 contains 11 residues. This clonotype was detected only once. Relative to the germline gene, one junction end is altered; a read error may explain this. The sample was also reused in another study, on T cells of mothers and their children. As reported in that work: The donors comprised about 6 children and their three healthy Caucasian mothers.

Source material: blood. The source of this sequence is a boy between 10 and 17 years old in good health. V gene TRBV12-3 or TRBV12-4 combines with J gene TRBJ1-1, with D perhaps TRBD1 (5 bases). CDR3 DNA: TGTGCCAGCAGGTCAGGGTTCGGAGCTATCTTT. Encoded protein: CASRSGFGAIF.